This TCR beta chain was captured in a study of cytomegalovirus exposure and HLA in healthy donors. Broader study findings: Sequencing likely caused a cluster of highly shared sequence variants. By HLA locus, TCR association rates varied in a later analysis, with DRB1 showing the most and HLA-C the fewest.

Amplification used 60 Vbeta primers and 13 Jbeta primers. Assay used: immunoSEQ multiplex PCR; TCRdb lists only in-frame clones, some missing. The sample table sets out 90,000 to 100,000 clones. The CDR3 is 16 amino acids. As concerns this clone: The antigen is not known.

The sample was PBMCs. The chain couples TRBV1 to TRBJ2-1; the table names TRBD2, a call not compared with the DNA. TRBV1 counts as a pseudogene. The receptor comes from a woman in her 30s in good health and CMV-seronegative. This CDR3 is CTSSQARLGAYNEQFF. CDR3 nucleotide sequence: TGCACCAGCAGCCAAGCCCGGCTAGGAGCATACAATGAGCAGTTCTTC.